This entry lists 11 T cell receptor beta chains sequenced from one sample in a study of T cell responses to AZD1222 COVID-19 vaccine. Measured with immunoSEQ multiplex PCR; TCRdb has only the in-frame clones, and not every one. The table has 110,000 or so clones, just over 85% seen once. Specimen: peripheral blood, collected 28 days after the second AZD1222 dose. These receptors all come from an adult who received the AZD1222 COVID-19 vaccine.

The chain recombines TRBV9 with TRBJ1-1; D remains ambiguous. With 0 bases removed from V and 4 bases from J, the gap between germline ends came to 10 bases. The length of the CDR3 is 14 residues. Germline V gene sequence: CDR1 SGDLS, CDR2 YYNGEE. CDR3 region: CASSVASGSTEAFF. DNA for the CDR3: TGTGCCAGCAGCGTAGCTTCAGGCAGCACTGAAGCTTTCTTT.

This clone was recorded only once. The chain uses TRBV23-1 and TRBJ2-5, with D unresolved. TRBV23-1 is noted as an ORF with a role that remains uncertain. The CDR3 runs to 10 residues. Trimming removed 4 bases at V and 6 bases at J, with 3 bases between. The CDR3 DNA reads TGCGCCAGCAGTCCCAAGACCCAGTACTTC. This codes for CASSPKTQYF.

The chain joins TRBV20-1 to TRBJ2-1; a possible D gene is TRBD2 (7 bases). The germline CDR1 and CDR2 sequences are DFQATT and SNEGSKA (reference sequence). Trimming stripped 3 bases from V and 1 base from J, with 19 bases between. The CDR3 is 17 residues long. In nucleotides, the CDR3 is TGCAGTGCTAGTGGGGCGGGGGCAAAGGGATCCTACAATGAGCAGTTCTTC. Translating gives CSASGAGAKGSYNEQFF.

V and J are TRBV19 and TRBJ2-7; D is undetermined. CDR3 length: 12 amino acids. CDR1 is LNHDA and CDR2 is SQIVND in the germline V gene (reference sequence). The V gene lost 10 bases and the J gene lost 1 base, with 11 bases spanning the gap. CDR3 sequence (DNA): TGTGCCACCAGCACAATTTCCTACGAGCAGTACTTC. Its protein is CATSTISYEQYF.

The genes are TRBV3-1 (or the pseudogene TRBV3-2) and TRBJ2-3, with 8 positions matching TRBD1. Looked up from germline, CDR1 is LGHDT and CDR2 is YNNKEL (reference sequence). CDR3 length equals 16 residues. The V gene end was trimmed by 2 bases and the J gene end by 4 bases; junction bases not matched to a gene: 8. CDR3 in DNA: TGTGCCAGCAGCCAAATAGGACAGGGCTCGCCAGATACGCAGTATTTT. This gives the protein CASSQIGQGSPDTQYF.

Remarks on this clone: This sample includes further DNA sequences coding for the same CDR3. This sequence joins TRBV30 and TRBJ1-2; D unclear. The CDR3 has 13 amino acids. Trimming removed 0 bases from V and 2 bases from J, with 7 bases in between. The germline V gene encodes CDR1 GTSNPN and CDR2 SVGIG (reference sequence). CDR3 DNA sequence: TGTGCCTGGAGTGTACTAGCGAACTATGGCTACACCTTC. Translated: CAWSVLANYGYTF.

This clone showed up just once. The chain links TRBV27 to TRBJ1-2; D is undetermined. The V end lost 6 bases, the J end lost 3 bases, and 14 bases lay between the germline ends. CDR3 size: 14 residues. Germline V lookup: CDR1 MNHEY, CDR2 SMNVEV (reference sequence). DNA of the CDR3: TGTGCCAGCAGGCCCGGGAGAAGAGACTATGGCTACACCTTC. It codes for CASRPGRRDYGYTF.

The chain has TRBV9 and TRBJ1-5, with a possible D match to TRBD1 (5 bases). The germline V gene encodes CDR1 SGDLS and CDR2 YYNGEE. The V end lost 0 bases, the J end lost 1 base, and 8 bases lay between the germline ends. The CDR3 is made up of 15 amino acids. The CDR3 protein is CASSVAGGSNQPQHF. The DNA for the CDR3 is TGTGCCAGCAGCGTAGCGGGGGGGAGCAATCAGCCCCAGCATTTT. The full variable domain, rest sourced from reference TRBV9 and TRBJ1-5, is DSGVTQTPKHLITATGQRVTLRCSPRSGDLSVYWYQQSLDQGLQFLIQYYNGEERAKGNILERFSAQQFPDLHSELNLSSLELGDSALYFCASSVAGGSNQPQHFGDGTRLSIL.

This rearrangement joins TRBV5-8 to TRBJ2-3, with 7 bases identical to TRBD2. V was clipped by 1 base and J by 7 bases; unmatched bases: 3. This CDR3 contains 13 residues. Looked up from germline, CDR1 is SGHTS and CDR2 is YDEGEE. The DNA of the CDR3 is TGTGCCAGCAGCTTGACTAGCGCGTATACGCAGTATTTT. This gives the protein CASSLTSAYTQYF.

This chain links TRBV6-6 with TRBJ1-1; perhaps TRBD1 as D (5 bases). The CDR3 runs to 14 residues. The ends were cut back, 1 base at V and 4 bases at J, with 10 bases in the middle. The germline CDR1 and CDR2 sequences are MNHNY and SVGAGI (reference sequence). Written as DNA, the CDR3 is TGTGCCAGCAGTTACTTGACAGCGGCCACTGAAGCTTTCTTT. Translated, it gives CASSYLTAATEAFF.

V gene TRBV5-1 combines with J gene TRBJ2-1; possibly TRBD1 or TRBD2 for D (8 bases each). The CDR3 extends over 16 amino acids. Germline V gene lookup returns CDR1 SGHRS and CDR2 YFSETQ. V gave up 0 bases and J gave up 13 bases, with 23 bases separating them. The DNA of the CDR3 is TGCGCCAGCAGCTTGGTGGGATGGACAGGGACTAGTCGACAGTTCTTC. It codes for CASSLVGWTGTSRQFF.